Listed below are T cell receptor beta chains from one sample, sequenced in a study of cytomegalovirus exposure and HLA in healthy donors. The assay was immunoSEQ multiplex PCR, and TCRdb's table has in-frame clones only and misses some. Recorded for this sample: some 130,000 clones. Sequencing used PBMCs. These receptors were collected from a man aged 18 to 29 in good health and CMV-seronegative. Both conserved end residues are trimmed from each CDR3. Each record gives: J gene, V gene, CDR3 protein.

>TRBJ2-2|TRBV6-4
ASSAGDTGELF
>TRBJ1-1|TRBV28
ASSLGSGQGGKAF
>TRBJ2-1|TRBV19
ASSRLAGTIKGDEQF
>TRBJ2-1|TRBV5-1
ASSSHTSGRDYNEQF
>TRBJ2-4|TRBV9
ASSATGGSNIQY
>TRBJ1-1|TRBV4-3
ASSQDLSGSRWDTEAF
>TRBJ1-2|TRBV12-5
ASGIGTGQGGYGYT
>TRBJ1-1|TRBV6-5
ASSYPGGFTEAF
>TRBJ2-7|TRBV10-3
AISELDRGYEQY
>TRBJ2-5|TRBV7-9
ASSLFPGGSETQY
>TRBJ1-1|TRBV9
ASSGRQGAYTEAF
>TRBJ1-5|TRBV6-1
ASNGDRAINQPQH
>TRBJ2-7|TRBV19
ASSGRQMGAYEQY
>TRBJ2-3|TRBV6-5
ASTTPGQGLDTQY
>TRBJ2-7|TRBV9
ASSVSQSFNEQY
>TRBJ1-2|TRBV29-1
SVEGRDYGYT
>TRBJ2-7|TRBV5-8
ASSPGVEQY
>TRBJ2-7|TRBV4-1
ASSQRGGQGNLEQY
>TRBJ2-3|TRBV2
ASRRGEGRVKTDTQY
>TRBJ2-1|TRBV10-3
AISQYQANEQF
>TRBJ1-2|TRBV18
ASSPAGANYGYT
>TRBJ1-1|TRBV7-3
ASSLTFSENEAF
>TRBJ2-1|TRBV9
ASSSGAGTLDEQF
>TRBJ2-1|TRBV6-1
ASSEIRGEAGGDEQF
>TRBJ2-5|TRBV6-5
ASQQKLTQY
>TRBJ2-1|TRBV10-3
AISESLRRGNEQF
>TRBJ1-2|TRBV9
ASSPAPLEANYGYT
>TRBJ2-7|TRBV7-9
ASSLDPGYEQY
>TRBJ2-7|TRBV6-5
ASSYFPSSGEQY
>TRBJ2-5|TRBV2
ASSAQTSGQETQY
>TRBJ1-1|TRBV29-1
SASVNENTEAF
>TRBJ2-5|TRBV5-1
ASSLGTHPGGGETQY
>TRBJ2-1|TRBV28
ASSPGQFYNEQF
>TRBJ2-7|TRBV19
ASSIAANSYEQY
>TRBJ2-2|TRBV10-3
AILRGTSGSGELF
>TRBJ1-6|TRBV10-1
ATGTGSYNSPLH
>TRBJ1-3|TRBV7-6
ASSLGQGTSGNTIY
>TRBJ1-2|TRBV7-3
ASSPEGQGGYT
>TRBJ2-5|TRBV4-1
ASSSKGWETQY
>TRBJ1-5|TRBV7-2
ASRAMQGNQPQH
>TRBJ2-7|TRBV4-3
ASSQDGAYEQY
>TRBJ1-2|TRBV5-6
ASSLRVGRIGGYT
>TRBJ1-1|TRBV27
ATPGQGNTEAF
>TRBJ2-1|TRBV9
ASSEDLSSYNEQF
>TRBJ1-5|TRBV7-2
ASSLALDQPQH
>TRBJ1-1|TRBV28
ASSQTIIDRGEAF
>TRBJ1-1|TRBV2
ASSEVSTSTEAF
>TRBJ2-1|TRBV5-4
ASSSGLVIGNEQF